The rows below give T cell receptor beta chains drawn from one sample of a study of regulatory dendritic cells for organ transplantation. Here immunoSEQ multiplex PCR was the method, and the copy in TCRdb shows in-frame clones only, minus some. The table lists 15,000 to 20,000 clones, roughly 80% of them singletons. Their target antigens are unknown. What was sequenced was memory CD4+ T cells from blood cultured with regulatory dendritic cells. The receptors come from a human donor in good health. The CDR3 runs from the conserved cysteine through the conserved F or W. The D gene is left open where the match is weak. Clone size, where shown, is once, few, many, or a class for clones that have expanded.

v_call: TRBV19
cdr3_length: 20
d_call: TRBD2
j_call: TRBJ2-3
clone_size: NA
cdr3_nt: TGTGCCAGTAGTATTGGGTTTATTGTAGGACTAGCGGGCCGCACAGATACGCAGTATTTT
cdr3_aa: CASSIGFIVGLAGRTDTQYF

v_call: TRBV14
cdr3_length: 16
d_call: NA
j_call: TRBJ2-2
clone_size: NA
cdr3_nt: TGTGCCAGCAGCCAAGCTTACCCCGCGAACACCGGGGAGCTGTTTTTT
cdr3_aa: CASSQAYPANTGELFF

v_call: TRBV15
cdr3_length: 16
d_call: NA
j_call: TRBJ1-2
clone_size: NA
cdr3_nt: TGTGCCACCAGCAGAGATCTAAACCTGGACAGCTATGGCTACACCTTC
cdr3_aa: CATSRDLNLDSYGYTF

v_call: TRBV11-1
cdr3_length: 15
d_call: TRBD1
j_call: TRBJ1-5
clone_size: few
cdr3_nt: TGTGCCAGCAGCTTAGGACAGGGTAGCAATCAGCCCCAGCATTTT
cdr3_aa: CASSLGQGSNQPQHF

v_call: TRBV15
cdr3_length: 16
d_call: NA
j_call: TRBJ1-1
clone_size: few
cdr3_nt: TGTGCCACCAGCAGAGGCCACCGGGACACCGACACTGAAGCTTTCTTT
cdr3_aa: CATSRGHRDTDTEAFF

v_call: TRBV7-3
cdr3_length: 13
d_call: NA
j_call: TRBJ1-2
clone_size: NA
cdr3_nt: TGTGCCAGCAGTGCAAGAGAGGGGGACGGCTACACCTTC
cdr3_aa: CASSAREGDGYTF

v_call: TRBV6-1
cdr3_length: 14
d_call: NA
j_call: TRBJ1-5
clone_size: NA
cdr3_nt: TGTGCCAGCAGACCAGGGCATAGCAATCAGCCCCAGCATTTT
cdr3_aa: CASRPGHSNQPQHF

v_call: TRBV5-1
cdr3_length: 14
d_call: TRBD2
j_call: TRBJ2-2
clone_size: medium-sized
cdr3_nt: TGCGCCAGCAGGCCAACCGGGGGGACCGGGGAGCTGTTTTTT
cdr3_aa: CASRPTGGTGELFF

v_call: TRBV4-2
cdr3_length: 17
d_call: TRBD2
j_call: TRBJ2-5
clone_size: NA
cdr3_nt: TGTGCCAGCAGCCAAGTCAATAGCGGGGGGGTGGGAGAGACCCAGTACTTC
cdr3_aa: CASSQVNSGGVGETQYF

v_call: TRBV5-5
cdr3_length: 14
d_call: NA
j_call: TRBJ1-2
clone_size: NA
cdr3_nt: TGTGCCAGCAGCTTTAACAGCCCCGACTATGGCCACACCTTC
cdr3_aa: CASSFNSPDYGHTF

v_call: TRBV7-2
cdr3_length: 14
d_call: NA
j_call: TRBJ1-1
clone_size: once
cdr3_nt: TGTGCCAGCAGCTCCCGATATTCGAACACTGAAGCTTTCTTT
cdr3_aa: CASSSRYSNTEAFF

v_call: TRBV19
cdr3_length: 15
d_call: NA
j_call: TRBJ2-7
clone_size: NA
cdr3_nt: TGTGCCAGTAGTATGGTTCACAGGGCGGCCTACGAGCAGTACTTC
cdr3_aa: CASSMVHRAAYEQYF

v_call: TRBV2
cdr3_length: 15
d_call: TRBD2
j_call: TRBJ2-2
clone_size: NA
cdr3_nt: TGTGCCAGCAGTGAACTAGCGGGAGTGGCCGGGGAGCTGTTTTTT
cdr3_aa: CASSELAGVAGELFF

v_call: TRBV5-6
cdr3_length: 15
d_call: TRBD1
j_call: TRBJ1-1
clone_size: NA
cdr3_nt: TGTGCCAGCAGCTTCGGGACAGGGATGAGGACTGAAGCTTTCTTT
cdr3_aa: CASSFGTGMRTEAFF

v_call: TRBV4-1
cdr3_length: 15
d_call: TRBD2
j_call: TRBJ2-3
clone_size: NA
cdr3_nt: TGCGCCAGCAGTCCCTGGGGGGGGTCCATAGATACGCAGTATTTT
cdr3_aa: CASSPWGGSIDTQYF

v_call: TRBV6-1
cdr3_length: 14
d_call: NA
j_call: TRBJ2-7
clone_size: NA
cdr3_nt: TGTGCCAGCAGTGAAGTGGATGGTGGGTACGAGCAGTACTTC
cdr3_aa: CASSEVDGGYEQYF

v_call: TRBV7-6
cdr3_length: 15
d_call: NA
j_call: TRBJ2-5
clone_size: few
cdr3_nt: TGTGCCAGCAGCTTAGTGGTTCCTGGGTGGGAGACCCAGTACTTC
cdr3_aa: CASSLVVPGWETQYF

v_call: TRBV11-3
cdr3_length: 17
d_call: NA
j_call: TRBJ2-1
clone_size: NA
cdr3_nt: TGTGCCAGCAGCTTAGGGCTATCTCGCCCCTCCTACAATGAGCAGTTCTTC
cdr3_aa: CASSLGLSRPSYNEQFF

v_call: TRBV6-5
cdr3_length: 15
d_call: NA
j_call: TRBJ1-3
clone_size: few
cdr3_nt: TGTGCCAGCAGTGGGCAGGGGAGCTCTGGAAACACCATATATTTT
cdr3_aa: CASSGQGSSGNTIYF

v_call: TRBV27
cdr3_length: 14
d_call: NA
j_call: TRBJ2-7
clone_size: medium-sized
cdr3_nt: TGTGCCAGCAGTTTCTGGACTACCGGCCTCGGGCAGTACTTC
cdr3_aa: CASSFWTTGLGQYF

v_call: TRBV9
cdr3_length: 16
d_call: NA
j_call: TRBJ2-3
clone_size: NA
cdr3_nt: TGTGCCAGCAGCGTAGCTCATGTAGTAGGCACAGATACGCAGTATTTT
cdr3_aa: CASSVAHVVGTDTQYF

v_call: TRBV6-1
cdr3_length: 15
d_call: NA
j_call: TRBJ1-1
clone_size: NA
cdr3_nt: TGTGCCAGCAGTGAAGCGAGGAGGTTGAACACTGAAGCTTTCTTT
cdr3_aa: CASSEARRLNTEAFF

v_call: TRBV9
cdr3_length: 16
d_call: TRBD1
j_call: TRBJ1-5
clone_size: NA
cdr3_nt: TGTGCCAGCAGCGCCGGACAGGGGTATAGCAATCAGCCCCAGCATTTT
cdr3_aa: CASSAGQGYSNQPQHF

v_call: TRBV6-5
cdr3_length: 16
d_call: NA
j_call: TRBJ1-4
clone_size: NA
cdr3_nt: TGTGCCAGCAGTTACTTTAGTGGAGGCGGTAATGAAAAACTGTTTTTT
cdr3_aa: CASSYFSGGGNEKLFF

v_call: TRBV7-6
cdr3_length: 14
d_call: NA
j_call: TRBJ2-1
clone_size: once
cdr3_nt: TGTGCCAGCAGCTTAGCGGGAGTATTCGATGAGCAGTTCTTC
cdr3_aa: CASSLAGVFDEQFF

v_call: TRBV4-3
cdr3_length: 16
d_call: NA
j_call: TRBJ1-4
clone_size: NA
cdr3_nt: TGCGCCAGCAGCCAAGGGGGGCATGCAACTAATGAAAAACTGTTTTTT
cdr3_aa: CASSQGGHATNEKLFF

v_call: TRBV6-5
cdr3_length: 13
d_call: NA
j_call: TRBJ1-1
clone_size: once
cdr3_nt: TGTGCCAGCAGTCGGGACACCCTCACTGAAGCTTTCTTC
cdr3_aa: CASSRDTLTEAFF

v_call: TRBV7-6
cdr3_length: 15
d_call: NA
j_call: TRBJ2-2
clone_size: few
cdr3_nt: TGTGCCAGCAGCTTCGGGCTAGTGAACACCGGGGAGCTGTTTTTT
cdr3_aa: CASSFGLVNTGELFF

v_call: TRBV6-4
cdr3_length: 14
d_call: NA
j_call: TRBJ1-3
clone_size: few
cdr3_nt: TGTGCCAGCAGTGGCCATTCCTCTGGAAACACCATATATTTT
cdr3_aa: CASSGHSSGNTIYF

v_call: TRBV30
cdr3_length: 13
d_call: NA
j_call: TRBJ1-6
clone_size: NA
cdr3_nt: TGTGCCTGGATGAGAGGGAATAATTCACCCCTCCACTTT
cdr3_aa: CAWMRGNNSPLHF